The 5 T cell receptor beta chains listed next were all sequenced from one sample in a study of cytomegalovirus exposure and HLA in healthy donors (dated by TCRdb to 2016 to 2017). Library preparation was by the immunoSEQ multiplex PCR assay. For the multiplex PCR, a mixture combining 60 forward primers for TCR Vbeta segments and 13 reverse primers for TCR Jbeta segments was used. TCRdb stores this immuneACCESS table with in-frame sequences only. Part of the clones is absent; in the studies checked, under half of the shortfall reflects unresolved V genes, and no reason is known for the rest. A total of some 140,000 clones appear in this sample, about 66% of them only once. Jointly, the top ten make up approximately 1.7% of the sample. The material sequenced was PBMCs. These receptors all stem from a human donor in good health.

The rearrangement uses TRBV18 and TRBJ2-2; no definite D call. Germline lookup yields CDR1 KGHSH and CDR2 LQKENI. The CDR3 spans 14 residues. Trimming removed 2 bases from V and 4 bases from J, with 8 bases in between. The CDR3 DNA follows: TGTGCCAGCTCACCAACAACCCTCACCGGGGAGCTGTTTTTT. This encodes CASSPTTLTGELFF.

The chain recombines TRBV19 with TRBJ2-5, with D possibly TRBD1 on 5 matching bases. The J call may be incorrect, as the DNA end agrees better with TRBJ2-7. The CDR3 sequence is 14 residues long. Germline V gene sequence: CDR1 LNHDA, CDR2 SQIVND (reference sequence). The CDR3 nucleotides are TGTGCCAGTAGTATACAGGGTTACACCTACGAGCAGTACTTC. Its protein product is CASSIQGYTYEQYF.

Worth noting for this clone: At one end, the junction sequence differs from germline, possibly due to a read error. This chain uses TRBV5-1 with TRBJ2-1, with 8 bases that match TRBD1. This CDR3 comprises 17 residues. From germline, CDR1 is SGHRS and CDR2 YFSETQ. This chain's CDR3 is CAGSPAGQGFSYNEQFF. CDR3 nucleotide sequence: TGCGCCGGCAGCCCTGCTGGACAGGGTTTCTCCTACAATGAGCAGTTCTTC.

The chain uses TRBV7-9 and TRBJ2-5, with TRBD2 as a possible D gene (5 bases). Germline loops: CDR1 SEHNR, CDR2 FQNEAQ (reference sequence). V lost 10 bases and J lost 5, with 14 bases in between. CDR3 size: 12 residues. DNA for the CDR3: TGTGCCAATGCCGGGTCGGGGGAGACCCAGTACTTC. Its protein product is CANAGSGETQYF.

The rearrangement uses TRBV10-1 and TRBJ2-5; D is possibly TRBD1 (5 bases). The J call may be in error: the DNA end matches TRBJ2-7 better. Germline CDR1 is WNHNN and CDR2 is SYGVQD (reference sequence). This CDR3 has 15 amino acids. The CDR3 protein is CASSEGGRAVYEQYF. The CDR3 DNA follows: TGCGCCAGCAGTGAGGGCGGCAGGGCAGTCTACGAGCAGTACTTC.